This T cell receptor (delta chain) was sequenced in a study of gamma-delta chains in newborns, infants, children. Study summary: Microbial exposure reportedly drives polyclonal innate γδ T cell expansion after birth.

TCRdb reapplied CATT to the reads. The repertoire consists of 6,100 or so delta-chain clones, with approximately 14% occurring once and the leading ten covering about 25%. By share of the sample, this clone is medium-sized (0.01 to 0.1%). This receptor was identified in a child who was a newborn, infant or young child, either healthy, febrile or measles-vaccinated (not recorded which). Sequences were derived from blood, sampled at baseline.

CDR3 amino acids: CALGEQLDDEFWYWGDKLIF. The CDR3 DNA sequence: TGTGCTCTTGGGGAACAATTGGACGATGAATTCTGGTACTGGGGGGATAAACTCATCTTT. The gene calls are TRDV1 and TRDJ1; 8 bases agree with TRDD3. The V gene end was trimmed by 1 base and the J gene end by 5 bases; junction bases not matched to a gene: 21. The CDR3 has 20 residues. Germline V gene sequence: CDR1 TSWWSYY, CDR2 QGS.